This T cell receptor beta chain emerged from a study of T-cell memory formation after mild COVID-19. The wider study: Largely, the TCR clusters proved donor specific. Study results and limitations: Contracting CD4+ clones lay largely in CM and EM, with CD8+ ones residing in EMRA. There were some responding clones in pre-infection memory, which suggested that cross-reactive memory had joined.

Only a few counts were recorded for this clonotype. Antigen unknown. UMIs and sample barcodes were carried by the TCR alpha and TCR beta cDNA libraries that 5'RACE produced using constant-segment primers. TCRdb re-called the 5' RACE reads with MiXCR, one entry per CDR3 protein. Here the sample spans some 250,000 distinct CDR3 sequences, 9.4% being singletons. Trimming pared 5 bases from V and 4 bases from J, leaving 12 bases between. The CDR3 runs 14 residues. From germline, CDR1 is SGHTA and CDR2 FQGNSA. Material: PBMCs or a T cell subset sorted from them (not recorded which). This rearrangement joins TRBV7-2 to TRBJ1-5, with TRBD1 as a possible D gene (5 bases). The TCR sequence derives from a man aged 18 to 29 who had mild COVID-19 (a few samples of this study predate the infection). Cell type and time point are not known. CDR3 sequence reads: CASSAGGKNQPQHF. In DNA, the CDR3 is TGTGCCAGCAGCGCGGGGGGAAAGAATCAGCCCCAGCATTTT.